The rows below give T cell receptor beta chains drawn from one sample of a study of blood T cell repertoires in COVID-19. Produced via immunoSEQ multiplex PCR; TCRdb's table is partial and in-frame only. The data show more than 250,000 clones, around nine tenths seen once. The sequencing sample was made of PBMCs or T cells enriched from blood (not recorded which). Every receptor here comes from a middle-aged woman who had recovered from COVID-19. CDR3s include the opening cysteine and the closing phenylalanine or tryptophan. D genes are given only for firm matches. A clone size is listed for some rows: how often the clone was seen (once, few, many), or a class if it is expanded.

j_call d_call v_call clone_size cdr3_nt cdr3_aa
TRBJ1-6 TRBD1 TRBV7-9 - TGTGCCAGCAGCTTGACAGGGGCCGGTTCACCCCTCCACTTT CASSLTGAGSPLHF
TRBJ2-1 TRBD2 TRBV2 - TGTGCCAGCTCGGTTCTAGCGGGAGGGCCATACAATGAGCAGTTCTTC CASSVLAGGPYNEQFF
TRBJ1-1 TRBD1 TRBV4-2 - TGTGCCAGCATCGGGACAGCCAACCTCATGAACACTGAAGCTTTCTTT CASIGTANLMNTEAFF
TRBJ2-4 TRBD2 TRBV27 - TGTGCCAGCAGTTCCCTAGCGGGGGGGAACATTCAGTACTTC CASSSLAGGNIQYF
TRBJ1-2 - TRBV6-6 - TGTGCCAGCAGTTACTCGACTCAGAGCTATAACTATGGCTACACCTTC CASSYSTQSYNYGYTF
TRBJ2-1 - TRBV29-1 - TGCAGCGTTGAAGATCTGATTAGTGGGAGCCCTTGGGACAATGAGCAGTTCTTC CSVEDLISGSPWDNEQFF
TRBJ2-5 - TRBV4-3 - TGCGCCAGCAGCCAAGAGCGGAGGACTTGGGAGACCCAGTACTTC CASSQERRTWETQYF
TRBJ1-4 - TRBV12-3/TRBV12-4 - TGTGCCAGCAGTTTAGCCCTAAGTGAAAAACTGTTTTTT CASSLALSEKLFF
TRBJ2-1 TRBD2 TRBV18 once TGTGCCAGCTCACCAGTCCTCCTAGCGGGATCGAATGAGCAGTTCTTC CASSPVLLAGSNEQFF
TRBJ1-1 - TRBV5-1 - TGCGCCAGCAGCCTAAACACTGAAGCTTTCTTT CASSLNTEAFF
TRBJ2-2 - TRBV19 - TGTGCCAGCAGGGGGGCGAACACCGGGGAGCTGTTTTTT CASRGANTGELFF
TRBJ2-3 - TRBV14 - TGTGCCAGCAGCCAAGGTTCGGTATCGGGGGGCCGTTGGGGCACAGATACGCAGTATTTT CASSQGSVSGGRWGTDTQYF
TRBJ1-3 - TRBV12-3/TRBV12-4 - TGTGCCAGCAGTTTTCGTGGAAACACCATATATTTT CASSFRGNTIYF
TRBJ2-1 TRBD2 TRBV15 - TGTGCCACCAGCAGAGATGGCGGGAGTAGTAATGAGCAGTTCTTC CATSRDGGSSNEQFF
TRBJ1-3 - TRBV28 - TGTGCCAGCACCAGAGGGAACTCTGGAAACACCATATATTTT CASTRGNSGNTIYF
TRBJ2-6 - TRBV19 - TGTGCCAGTATGGGAGATACCACTGGGGCCAACGTCCTGACTTTC CASMGDTTGANVLTF
TRBJ1-1 - TRBV2 - TGTGCCAGCAGTGACAGGGATGGAGACACTGAAGCTTTCTTT CASSDRDGDTEAFF
TRBJ1-5 TRBD1 TRBV28 - TGTGCCAGCAGACCCCAGGGGGCGTATCAGCCCCAGCATTTT CASRPQGAYQPQHF
TRBJ2-3 TRBD1 TRBV2 - TGTGCCAGCAGGCAGGACAGGGTGTCAGATACGCAGTATTTT CASRQDRVSDTQYF
TRBJ1-2 TRBD1 TRBV29-1 - TGCAGCGTTGACAGGGGGTCAAATTATTATGGCTACACCTTC CSVDRGSNYYGYTF
TRBJ2-7 - TRBV7-5 - TGTGCCAGAAGCTTAGCTATCCACGAGCAGTACTTC CARSLAIHEQYF
TRBJ2-3 TRBD2 TRBV28 - TGTGCCAGCAGTTTAAGCGGGAGTGCCACAGATACGCAGTATTTT CASSLSGSATDTQYF
TRBJ1-5 TRBD1 TRBV19 - TGTGCCAGCCGGGACAGTCGGAATCGGCCCCAGCATTTT CASRDSRNRPQHF
TRBJ1-1 - TRBV2 - TGTGCCAGCAGAACGGGTTTGAACACTGAAGCTTTCTTT CASRTGLNTEAFF
TRBJ2-7 TRBD2 TRBV28 - TGTGCCAGCAGTTCCCCATACCGAATAGCGGGGGCCTCCTACGAGCAGTACTTC CASSSPYRIAGASYEQYF
TRBJ1-3 - TRBV5-5 - TGTGCCAGCAGCTTGGATTCTACAGTATCCTCTGGAAACACCATATATTTT CASSLDSTVSSGNTIYF
TRBJ1-4 - TRBV19 - TGTGCCAGTAGAAAATCACGGGATGAAAAACTGTTTTTT CASRKSRDEKLFF
TRBJ1-1 TRBD1 TRBV28 - TGTGCCTCCCTTAGGGGGCTGAGCGCAGGGGTGAACACTGAAGCTTTCTTT CASLRGLSAGVNTEAFF
TRBJ2-7 - TRBV5-1 - TGCGCCAGCAGCTTGGAGCCCAGGGGTTACGAGCAGTACTTC CASSLEPRGYEQYF